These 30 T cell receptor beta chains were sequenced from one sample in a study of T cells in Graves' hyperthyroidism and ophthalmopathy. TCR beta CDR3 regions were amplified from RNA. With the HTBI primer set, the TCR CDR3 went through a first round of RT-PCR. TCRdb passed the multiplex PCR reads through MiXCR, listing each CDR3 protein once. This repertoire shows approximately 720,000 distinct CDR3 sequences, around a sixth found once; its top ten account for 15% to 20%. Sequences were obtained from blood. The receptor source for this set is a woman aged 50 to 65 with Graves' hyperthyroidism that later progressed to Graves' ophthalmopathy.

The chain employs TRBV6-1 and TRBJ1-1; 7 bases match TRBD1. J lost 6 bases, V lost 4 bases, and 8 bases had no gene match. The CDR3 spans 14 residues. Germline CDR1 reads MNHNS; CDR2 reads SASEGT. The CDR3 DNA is TGTGCCAGCAGTGCAAAACAGGGGATCGCTGAAGCTTTCTTT. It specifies CASSAKQGIAEAFF.

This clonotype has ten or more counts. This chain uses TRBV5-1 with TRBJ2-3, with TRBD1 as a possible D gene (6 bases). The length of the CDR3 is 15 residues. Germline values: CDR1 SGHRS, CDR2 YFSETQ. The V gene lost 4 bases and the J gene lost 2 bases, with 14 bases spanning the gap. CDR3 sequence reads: CASSTGQILTDTQYF. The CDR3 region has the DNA TGCGCCAGCAGCACCGGACAGATACTCACAGATACGCAGTATTTT.

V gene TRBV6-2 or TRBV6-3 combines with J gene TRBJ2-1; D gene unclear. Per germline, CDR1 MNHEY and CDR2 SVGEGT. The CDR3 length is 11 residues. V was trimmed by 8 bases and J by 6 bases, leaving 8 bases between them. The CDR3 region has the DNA TGTGCCAGCCAACTTGGCAATGAGCAGTTCTTC. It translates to CASQLGNEQFF.

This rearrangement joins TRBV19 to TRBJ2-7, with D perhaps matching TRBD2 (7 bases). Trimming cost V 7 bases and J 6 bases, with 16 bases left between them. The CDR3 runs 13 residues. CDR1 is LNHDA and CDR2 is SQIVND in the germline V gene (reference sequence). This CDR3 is CASKFKGGSEQYF. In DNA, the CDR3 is TGTGCCAGTAAATTTAAGGGGGGGTCCGAGCAGTACTTC. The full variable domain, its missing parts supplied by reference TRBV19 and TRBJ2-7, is DGGITQSPKYLFRKEGQNVTLSCEQNLNHDAMYWYRQDPGQGLRLIYYSQIVNDFQKGDIAEGYSVSREKKESFPLTVTSAQKNPTAFYLCASKFKGGSEQYFGPGTRLTVT.

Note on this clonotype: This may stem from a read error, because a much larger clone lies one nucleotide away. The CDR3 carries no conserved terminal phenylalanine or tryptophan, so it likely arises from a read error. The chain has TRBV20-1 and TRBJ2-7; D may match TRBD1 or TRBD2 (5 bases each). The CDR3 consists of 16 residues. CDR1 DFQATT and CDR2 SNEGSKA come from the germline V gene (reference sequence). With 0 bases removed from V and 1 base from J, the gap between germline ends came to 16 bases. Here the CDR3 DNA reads TGCAGTGCTAGAGAGGGGGTAGGAGCCGGATCCTACGAGCAGTACCTC. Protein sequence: CSAREGVGAGSYEQYL.

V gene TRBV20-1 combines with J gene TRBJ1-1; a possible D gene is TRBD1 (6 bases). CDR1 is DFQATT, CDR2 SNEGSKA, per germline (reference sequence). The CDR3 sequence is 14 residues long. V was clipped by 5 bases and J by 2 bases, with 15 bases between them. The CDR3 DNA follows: TGCAGTGCTGGGGGGGGGGGGCCCAACACTGAAGCTTTCTTT. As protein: CSAGGGGPNTEAFF.

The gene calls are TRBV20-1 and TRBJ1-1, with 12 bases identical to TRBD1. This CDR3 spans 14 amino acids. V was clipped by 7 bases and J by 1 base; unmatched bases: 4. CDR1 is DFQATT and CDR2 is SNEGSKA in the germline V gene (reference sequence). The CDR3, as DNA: TGCAGTGGGGGACAGGGGGCGCGGAACACTGAAGCTTTCTTT. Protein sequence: CSGGQGARNTEAFF.

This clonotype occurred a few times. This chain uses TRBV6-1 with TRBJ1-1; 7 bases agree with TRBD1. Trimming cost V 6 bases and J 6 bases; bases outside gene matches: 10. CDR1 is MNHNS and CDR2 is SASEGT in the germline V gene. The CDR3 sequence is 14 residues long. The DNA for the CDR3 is TGTGCCAGCAGACTAACAGGGGATTGGTCTGAAGCTTTCTTT. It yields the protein CASRLTGDWSEAFF.

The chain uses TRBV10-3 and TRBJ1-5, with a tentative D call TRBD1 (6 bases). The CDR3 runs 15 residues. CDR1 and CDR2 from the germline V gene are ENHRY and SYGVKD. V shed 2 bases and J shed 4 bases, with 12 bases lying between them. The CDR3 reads CAISEPGAGNQPQHF. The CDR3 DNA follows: TGTGCCATCAGTGAGCCAGGGGCTGGTAATCAGCCCCAGCATTTT.

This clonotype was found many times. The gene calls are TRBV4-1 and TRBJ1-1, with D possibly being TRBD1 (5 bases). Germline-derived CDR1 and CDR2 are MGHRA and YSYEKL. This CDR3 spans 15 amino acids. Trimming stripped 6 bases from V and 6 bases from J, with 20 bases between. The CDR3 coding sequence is TGCGCCAGCAGAGAAAGGGGAGGGTCTCTAGCTGAAGCTTTCTTT. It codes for CASRERGGSLAEAFF.

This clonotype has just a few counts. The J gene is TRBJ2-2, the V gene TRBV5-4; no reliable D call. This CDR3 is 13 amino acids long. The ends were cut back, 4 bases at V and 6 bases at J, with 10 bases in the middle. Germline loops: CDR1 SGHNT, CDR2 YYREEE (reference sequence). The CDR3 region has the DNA TGTGCCAGCAGCAACCAATTTTCCGGGGAGCTGTTTTTT. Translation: CASSNQFSGELFF.

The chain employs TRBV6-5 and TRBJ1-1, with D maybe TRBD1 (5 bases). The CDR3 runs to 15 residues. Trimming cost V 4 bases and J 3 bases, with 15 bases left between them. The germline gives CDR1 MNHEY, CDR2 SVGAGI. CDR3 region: CASSFRTQGDTEAFF. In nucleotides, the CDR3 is TGTGCCAGCAGTTTCCGGACTCAAGGGGACACTGAAGCTTTCTTT.

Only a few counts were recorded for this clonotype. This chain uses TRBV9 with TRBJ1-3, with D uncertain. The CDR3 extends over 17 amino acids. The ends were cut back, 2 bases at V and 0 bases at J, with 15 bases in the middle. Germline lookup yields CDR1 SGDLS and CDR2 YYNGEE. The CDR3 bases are TGTGCCAGCAGCGTCCAAGTAGTAGCGAGCTCTGGAAACACCATATATTTT. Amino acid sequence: CASSVQVVASSGNTIYF. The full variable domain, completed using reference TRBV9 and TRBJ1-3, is DSGVTQTPKHLITATGQRVTLRCSPRSGDLSVYWYQQSLDQGLQFLIQYYNGEERAKGNILERFSAQQFPDLHSELNLSSLELGDSALYFCASSVQVVASSGNTIYFGEGSWLTVV.

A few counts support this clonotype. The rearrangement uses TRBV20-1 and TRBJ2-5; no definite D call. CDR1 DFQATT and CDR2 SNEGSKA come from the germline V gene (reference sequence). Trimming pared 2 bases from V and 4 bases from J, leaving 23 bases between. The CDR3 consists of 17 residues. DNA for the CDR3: TGCAGTGCTAGATCACATCACACGTCCCAAAGGACAGAGACCCAGTACTTC. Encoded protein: CSARSHHTSQRTETQYF.

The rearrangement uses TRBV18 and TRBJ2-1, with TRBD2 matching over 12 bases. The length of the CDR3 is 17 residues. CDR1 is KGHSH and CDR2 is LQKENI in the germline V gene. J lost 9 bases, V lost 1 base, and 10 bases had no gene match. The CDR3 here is CASSPQLQTSGGPEQFF. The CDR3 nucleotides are TGTGCCAGCTCACCACAGCTCCAAACTAGCGGGGGGCCTGAGCAGTTCTTC.

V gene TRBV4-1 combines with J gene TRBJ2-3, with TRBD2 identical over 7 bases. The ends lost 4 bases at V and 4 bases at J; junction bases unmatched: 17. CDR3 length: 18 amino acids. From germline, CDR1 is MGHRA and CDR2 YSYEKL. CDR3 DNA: TGCGCCAGCAGCCTCGACAGCAACCGGCTCCGGGAGGCAGATACGCAGTATTTT. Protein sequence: CASSLDSNRLREADTQYF.

This chain's CDR3 is CASSGDRGRKAGELFF. Written as DNA, the CDR3 is TGTGCCAGCAGCGGCGACAGGGGGCGCAAGGCCGGGGAGCTGTTTTTT. The V call is TRBV11-2, the J call TRBJ2-2; 10 nucleotides agree with TRBD1. The CDR3 has 16 residues. The germline V gene encodes CDR1 SGHAT and CDR2 FQNNGV. The V and J ends lost 5 bases and 6 bases, in that order; junction bases with no gene match: 9. Filled out from reference TRBV11-2 and TRBJ2-2, the complete variable domain reads EAGVAQSPRYKIIEKRQSVAFWCNPISGHATLYWYQQILGQGPKLLIQFQNNGVVDDSQLPKDRFSAERLKGVDSTLKIQPAKLEDSAVYLCASSGDRGRKAGELFFGEGSRLTVL.

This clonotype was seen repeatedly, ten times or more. CDR3 in DNA: TGTGCCAGCAGCCAAGATGTGGGGCATGGCTACACCTTC. Translation: CASSQDVGHGYTF. The V and J genes are TRBV3-1 and TRBJ1-2; TRBD1 is a possible D gene (5 bases). Germline loops: CDR1 LGHDT, CDR2 YNNKEL (reference sequence). Trimming took 0 bases from V and 6 from J, leaving 8 bases between them. The CDR3 sequence is 13 residues long. The full variable domain, with the rest looked up from reference TRBV3-1 and TRBJ1-2, is DTAVSQTPKYLVTQMGNDKSIKCEQNLGHDTMYWYKQDSKKFLKIMFSYNNKELIINETVPNRFSPKSPDKAHLNLHINSLELGDSAVYFCASSQDVGHGYTFGSGTRLTVV.

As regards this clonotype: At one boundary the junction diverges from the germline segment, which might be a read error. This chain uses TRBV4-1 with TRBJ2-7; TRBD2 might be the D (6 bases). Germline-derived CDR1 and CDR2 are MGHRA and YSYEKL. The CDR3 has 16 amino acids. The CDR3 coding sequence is TGCGCCAGCAGCCAAGATGAGAGCGGGCTATTTTACGGGCAGTACTTC. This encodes CASSQDESGLFYGQYF.

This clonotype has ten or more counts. The CDR3 region has the DNA TGTGCCAGCAGTTTAACCCCGACAGGGGGCTATGGCTACACCTTC. This translates into CASSLTPTGGYGYTF. The chain links TRBV12-3 or TRBV12-4 to TRBJ1-2; 9 nucleotides agree with TRBD1. This CDR3 region has 15 residues. The ends lost 2 bases at V and 4 bases at J; junction bases unmatched: 5.

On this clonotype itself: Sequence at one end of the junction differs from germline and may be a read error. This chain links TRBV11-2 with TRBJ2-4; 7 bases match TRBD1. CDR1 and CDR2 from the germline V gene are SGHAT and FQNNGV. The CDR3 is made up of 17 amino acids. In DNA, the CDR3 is TGTGTCAGCAGCTCAACGGGGACAGTCTTAGCCAAAAACATTCAGTACTTC. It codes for CVSSSTGTVLAKNIQYF. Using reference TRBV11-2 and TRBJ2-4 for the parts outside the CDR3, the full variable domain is EAGVAQSPRYKIIEKRQSVAFWCNPISGHATLYWYQQILGQGPKLLIQFQNNGVVDDSQLPKDRFSAERLKGVDSTLKIQPAKLEDSAVYLCVSSSTGTVLAKNIQYFGAGTRLSVL.

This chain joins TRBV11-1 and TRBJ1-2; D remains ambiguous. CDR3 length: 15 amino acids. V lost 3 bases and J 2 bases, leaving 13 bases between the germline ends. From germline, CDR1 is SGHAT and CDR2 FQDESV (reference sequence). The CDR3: CASSLVRSGNYGYTF. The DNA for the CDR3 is TGTGCCAGCAGCTTGGTCAGGTCTGGCAACTATGGCTACACCTTC.

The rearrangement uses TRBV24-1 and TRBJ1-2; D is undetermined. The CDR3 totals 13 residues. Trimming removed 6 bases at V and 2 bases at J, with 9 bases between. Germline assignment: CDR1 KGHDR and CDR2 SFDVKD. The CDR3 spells CATSSGSNYGYTF. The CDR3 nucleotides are TGTGCCACCAGTTCCGGGAGCAACTATGGCTACACCTTC.

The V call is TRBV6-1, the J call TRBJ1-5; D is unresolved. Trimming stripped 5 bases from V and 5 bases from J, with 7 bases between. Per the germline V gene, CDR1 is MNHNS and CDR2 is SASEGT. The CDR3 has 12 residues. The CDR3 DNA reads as TGTGCCAGCAGTACCCGTTATCAGCCCCAGCATTTT. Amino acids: CASSTRYQPQHF.

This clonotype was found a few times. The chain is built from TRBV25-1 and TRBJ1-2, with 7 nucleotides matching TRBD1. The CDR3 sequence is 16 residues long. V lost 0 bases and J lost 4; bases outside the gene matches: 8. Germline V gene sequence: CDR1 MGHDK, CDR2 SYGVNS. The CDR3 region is CASSEYPRDSVYGYTF. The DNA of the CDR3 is TGTGCCAGCAGTGAATATCCCCGGGACAGTGTCTATGGCTACACCTTC.

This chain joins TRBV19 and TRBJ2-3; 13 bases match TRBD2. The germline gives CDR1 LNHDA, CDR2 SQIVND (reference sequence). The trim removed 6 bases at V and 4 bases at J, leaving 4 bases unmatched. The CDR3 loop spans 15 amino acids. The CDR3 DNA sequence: TGTGCCAGTAGAACTAGCGGGGGGGATCCAGATACGCAGTATTTT. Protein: CASRTSGGDPDTQYF.

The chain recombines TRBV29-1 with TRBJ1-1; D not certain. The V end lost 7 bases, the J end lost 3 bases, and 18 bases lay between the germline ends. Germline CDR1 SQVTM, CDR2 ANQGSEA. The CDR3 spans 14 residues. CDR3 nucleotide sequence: TGCAGCGCCTCGACTCTTACGGGTGACACTGAAGCTTTCTTT. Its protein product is CSASTLTGDTEAFF.

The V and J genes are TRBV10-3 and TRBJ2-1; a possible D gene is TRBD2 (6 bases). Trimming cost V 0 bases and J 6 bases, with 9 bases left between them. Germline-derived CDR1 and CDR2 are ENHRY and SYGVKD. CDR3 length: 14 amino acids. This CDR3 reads CAISESGGRNEQFF. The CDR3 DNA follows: TGTGCCATCAGTGAGTCAGGAGGGCGCAATGAGCAGTTCTTC.

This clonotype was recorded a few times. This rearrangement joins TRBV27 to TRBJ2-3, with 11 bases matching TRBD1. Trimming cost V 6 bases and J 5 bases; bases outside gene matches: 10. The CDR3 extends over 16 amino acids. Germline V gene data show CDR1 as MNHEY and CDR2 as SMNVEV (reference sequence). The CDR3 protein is CASSFDRDRGEDTQYF. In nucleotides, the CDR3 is TGTGCCAGCAGCTTCGACCGGGACAGGGGGGAAGATACGCAGTATTTT.

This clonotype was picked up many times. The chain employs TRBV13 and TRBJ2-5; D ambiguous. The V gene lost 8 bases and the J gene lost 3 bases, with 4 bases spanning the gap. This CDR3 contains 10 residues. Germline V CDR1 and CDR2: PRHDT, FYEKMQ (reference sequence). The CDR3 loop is CASGEETQYF. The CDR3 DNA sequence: TGTGCCAGCGGCGAAGAGACCCAGTACTTC.